This T cell receptor (beta chain) emerged from a study of PD-1 blockade in mismatch repair-deficient tumors. The CDR3 covers 15 residues. Per the germline V gene, CDR1 is LNHDA and CDR2 is SQIVND (reference sequence). V was pared by 5 bases and J by 3 bases, with 9 bases of the junction left unmatched. Produced via immunoSEQ multiplex PCR; TCRdb's table is partial and in-frame only. The sample shows about 130,000 clones, roughly 90% of them seen only once. The origin of this receptor is an adult with mismatch repair-deficient cancer. V and J are TRBV19 and TRBJ2-7; 8 bases are shared with TRBD2. This material consisted of peripheral blood, taken 70 to 72 weeks after starting pembrolizumab. CDR3 nucleotides: TGTGCCAGTAGTCAGAGCGGGAGAGCCTTCTACGAGCAGTACTTC. Translated: CASSQSGRAFYEQYF.